This paragraph covers one T cell receptor (beta chain) sequence. Its antigen is as yet unknown. The sample is drawn from a study of T-cell memory formation after mild COVID-19. Findings of the study overall: CD4+ bias marked clones expanding day 15 to 37, unlike balanced contracting clones.

Deletions cut 4 bases from V and 4 bases from J, with 17 bases between. Germline V CDR1 and CDR2: SGHRS, YFSETQ. The CDR3 length is 15 residues. After 5'RACE with constant-segment primers, TCR alpha and TCR beta cDNA libraries carrying sample barcodes and UMIs were obtained. TCRdb re-analysed the 5' RACE reads in MiXCR, keeping a single row per CDR3 protein. The repertoire holds about 360,000 distinct CDR3 sequences, with roughly 14% as singletons. The clonotype comes from a man between 18 and 35 years old who had mild COVID-19 (a few samples of this study predate the infection). Cell type and time point are not known. The sequenced sample was PBMCs or a T cell subset sorted from them (not recorded which). V usage is TRBV5-1 and J usage is TRBJ1-1; D may be TRBD1 (5 bases). CDR3 in amino acids: CASSVGWGEVTEAFF. The CDR3 DNA follows: TGCGCCAGCAGCGTGGGGTGGGGCGAGGTCACTGAAGCTTTCTTT.